The source of this T cell receptor (beta chain) is a study of cytomegalovirus exposure and HLA in healthy donors. Study-level information: Assignment to the Caucasian-associated ancestry cluster applied to 75% to 85% of the approximately 360 genotyped donors. Notes on the study in general: A later analysis, which compared TCR beta chains of equal frequency, found the HLA-associated ones more clonally expanded. Published work reported that the classifier diagnosed cytomegalovirus status with high specificity and sensitivity. An apparent linkage of common viral pathogens to several of the most significant clusters emerged in a later analysis.

The primer mix had 60 Vbeta and 13 Jbeta primers. Generated by immunoSEQ multiplex PCR, the TCRdb table keeps only in-frame clones and is missing some. The repertoire has some 54,000 clones, around 81% of them found once; the top ten carry roughly 5.6%. On this clone: Its target is unknown.

V shed 1 base, J shed 4 bases, and the junction held 8 bases outside the gene matches. The length of the CDR3 is 16 residues. The V gene's germline CDR1 is SGHRS and CDR2 YFSETQ. This receptor was identified in a male donor in good health and CMV-seronegative. Sequences were obtained from PBMCs. The chain recombines TRBV5-1 with TRBJ2-5, with 9 bases matching TRBD2. The CDR3 DNA sequence: TGCGCCAGCAGCTTGTTGGTAGCGGGGGCGGGAGAGACCCAGTACTTC. Its translation is CASSLLVAGAGETQYF.